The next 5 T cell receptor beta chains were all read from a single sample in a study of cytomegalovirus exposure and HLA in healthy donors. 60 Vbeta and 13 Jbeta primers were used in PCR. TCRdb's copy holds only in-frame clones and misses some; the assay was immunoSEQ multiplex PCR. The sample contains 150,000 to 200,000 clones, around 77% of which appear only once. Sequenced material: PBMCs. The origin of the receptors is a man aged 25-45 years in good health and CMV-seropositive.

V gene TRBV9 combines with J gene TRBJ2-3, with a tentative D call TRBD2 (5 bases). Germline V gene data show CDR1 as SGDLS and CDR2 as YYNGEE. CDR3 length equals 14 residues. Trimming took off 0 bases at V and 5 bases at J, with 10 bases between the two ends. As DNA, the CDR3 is TGTGCCAGCAGCGTAGGTGGAGGACTAGATACGCAGTATTTT. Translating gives CASSVGGGLDTQYF.

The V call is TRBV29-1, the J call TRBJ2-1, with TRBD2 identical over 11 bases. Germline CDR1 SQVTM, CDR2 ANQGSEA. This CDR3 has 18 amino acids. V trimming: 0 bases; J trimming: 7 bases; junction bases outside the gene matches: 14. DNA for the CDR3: TGCAGCGTTGAAGAATCTAGGACTAGCGGGTCCTTACCTAATGAGCAGTTCTTC. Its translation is CSVEESRTSGSLPNEQFF.

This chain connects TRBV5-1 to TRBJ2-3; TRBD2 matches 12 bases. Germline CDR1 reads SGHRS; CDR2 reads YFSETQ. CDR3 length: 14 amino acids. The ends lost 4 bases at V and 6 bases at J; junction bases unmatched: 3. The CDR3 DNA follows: TGCGCCAGCAGCCCTAGCGGGGGGGAGGATACGCAGTATTTT. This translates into CASSPSGGEDTQYF.

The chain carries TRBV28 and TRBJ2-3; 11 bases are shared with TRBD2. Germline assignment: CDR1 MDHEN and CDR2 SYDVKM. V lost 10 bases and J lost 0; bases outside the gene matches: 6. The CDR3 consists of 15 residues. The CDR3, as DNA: TGTGCCATCAATAGCGGGGGGGATAGCACAGATACGCAGTATTTT. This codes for CAINSGGDSTDTQYF.

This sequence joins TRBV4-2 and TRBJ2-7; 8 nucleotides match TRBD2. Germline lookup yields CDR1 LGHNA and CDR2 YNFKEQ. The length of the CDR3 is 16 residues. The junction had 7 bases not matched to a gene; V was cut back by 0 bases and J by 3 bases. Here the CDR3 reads CASSQDETSVGYEQYF. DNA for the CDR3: TGTGCCAGCAGCCAAGATGAGACTAGCGTCGGCTACGAGCAGTACTTC.